The 27 T cell receptor beta chains reported below all come from one sample, sequenced in a study of T cells after yellow fever vaccination (dated by TCRdb to the late 2010s). This specimen's treatment or condition label, interpreted: live attenuated yellow fever vaccine strain. The method behind the library was 5' RACE. TCRdb names Illumina NovaSeq 6000 as the instrument used. TCRdb reanalyzed the raw reads on its own, using fastp at Q25 for trimming and MiXCR for clone calling, and kept in-frame beta chains. Under each unique CDR3 protein, matching rows form one entry showing the most common genes and DNA. In this sample the table shows around 250,000 distinct CDR3 sequences, about 5.2% of which occur a single time. Less than 3.5% of the sample lies in the top ten. The source was CD4+ T cells sorted from PBMCs, collected on the day of the yellow fever booster vaccination. The receptors stem from a man aged 18-30 years who received the YFV17D yellow fever vaccine.

Only a few counts were recorded for this clonotype. The chain is built from TRBV11-2 and TRBJ1-4; D not resolved. Germline-derived CDR1 and CDR2 are SGHAT and FQNNGV. Trimming took off 3 bases at V and 3 bases at J, with 11 bases between the two ends. CDR3 length: 15 amino acids. CDR3 residues: CASSLQVGANEKLFF. CDR3 coding DNA: TGTGCCAGCAGCTTGCAGGTTGGGGCTAATGAAAAACTGTTTTTT. Looking up the rest from reference TRBV11-2 and TRBJ1-4 gives the full variable domain: EAGVAQSPRYKIIEKRQSVAFWCNPISGHATLYWYQQILGQGPKLLIQFQNNGVVDDSQLPKDRFSAERLKGVDSTLKIQPAKLEDSAVYLCASSLQVGANEKLFFGSGTQLSVL.

Many counts were recorded for this clonotype. The chain carries TRBV5-4 and TRBJ2-2, with D maybe TRBD1 (5 bases). This CDR3 region has 13 residues. CDR1 and CDR2 from the germline V gene are SGHNT and YYREEE (reference sequence). Trimming left V 0 bases short and J 6 bases short, with 6 bases between. CDR3 DNA: TGTGCCAGCAGCTTGGGGGGCCCCGGGGAGCTGTTTTTT. Translated, it gives CASSLGGPGELFF. Full variable domain (missing parts from reference TRBV5-4 and TRBJ2-2): ETGVTQSPTHLIKTRGQQVTLRCSSQSGHNTVSWYQQALGQGPQFIFQYYREEENGRGNFPPRFSGLQFPNYSSELNVNALELDDSALYLCASSLGGPGELFFGEGSRLTVL.

CDR3: CASSLGGTGGFKETQYF. The CDR3 DNA is TGTGCCAGCAGCTTAGGGGGGACAGGGGGCTTTAAAGAGACCCAGTACTTC. The chain uses TRBV11-2 and TRBJ2-5; 12 bases are a match to TRBD1. The CDR3 spans 17 residues. The germline V gene encodes CDR1 SGHAT and CDR2 FQNNGV. Trimming cost V 1 base and J 3 bases; bases outside gene matches: 6.

This chain links TRBV20-1 with TRBJ2-3, with 7 bases identical to TRBD1. V lost 8 bases, J lost 2 bases, and 10 bases stayed unmatched. Germline assignment: CDR1 DFQATT and CDR2 SNEGSKA (reference sequence). The CDR3 is 14 residues long. DNA of the CDR3: TGCAGTACGAACAGGGGCAGGGACACAGATACGCAGTATTTT. Amino acid sequence: CSTNRGRDTDTQYF.

This clonotype was observed at least ten times. V gene TRBV5-1 combines with J gene TRBJ2-3; 11 positions match TRBD2. V lost 2 bases and J lost 5; bases outside the gene matches: 1. CDR1 is SGHRS, CDR2 YFSETQ, per germline. This CDR3 is 14 amino acids long. CDR3 in DNA: TGCGCCAGCAGCTTTCTAGCGGGGGGAGATACGCAGTATTTT. Residues: CASSFLAGGDTQYF.

The chain couples TRBV19 to TRBJ2-1, with 10 bases that match TRBD2. The CDR3 totals 14 residues. The ends lost 9 bases at V and 8 bases at J; junction bases unmatched: 10. Germline V lookup: CDR1 LNHDA, CDR2 SQIVND (reference sequence). The CDR3 loop is CASTPSGGIYEQFF. CDR3 DNA sequence: TGTGCCAGCACTCCTAGCGGGGGTATCTATGAGCAGTTCTTC.

This clonotype has at least ten counts. V gene TRBV7-8 combines with J gene TRBJ1-6; perhaps TRBD1 as D (5 bases). The CDR3 has 14 amino acids. Deletions cut 3 bases from V and 7 bases from J, with 10 bases between. Looked up from germline, CDR1 is SGHVS and CDR2 is FQNEAQ. CDR3 bases: TGTGCCAGCAGCTTTCTGGCAGGGAATTCACCCCTCCACTTT. Encoded protein: CASSFLAGNSPLHF.

J is TRBJ1-2 and V is TRBV3-1; D perhaps matches TRBD1 (6 bases). The CDR3 is 14 amino acids. Germline V gives CDR1 LGHDT, CDR2 YNNKEL (reference sequence). Trimming left V 0 bases short and J 4 bases short, with 9 bases between. CDR3 sequence reads: CASSQDQQGYGYTF. The CDR3 coding sequence is TGTGCCAGCAGCCAAGATCAACAGGGCTATGGCTACACCTTC.

This clonotype showed up many times. The V call is TRBV6-2 or TRBV6-3, the J call TRBJ2-2; D possibly uses TRBD1 or TRBD2 (5 bases each). From germline, CDR1 is MNHEY and CDR2 SVGEGT. The length of the CDR3 is 15 residues. V shed 6 bases and J shed 3 bases, with 14 bases lying between them. The CDR3 DNA reads TGTGCCAGCAGAGAGCCCGGGACGGACACCGGGGAGCTGTTTTTT. Protein product: CASREPGTDTGELFF.

This rearrangement joins TRBV9 to TRBJ1-3, with D hard to call. CDR1 is SGDLS, CDR2 YYNGEE, per germline. There are 13 residues in the CDR3. The V end was cut by 4 bases, the J end by 0 bases, with 5 bases between. CDR3 region: CASSRFSGNTIYF. The CDR3 nucleotides read TGTGCCAGCAGCAGGTTCTCTGGAAACACCATATATTTT. Full variable domain (rest looked up from reference TRBV9 and TRBJ1-3): DSGVTQTPKHLITATGQRVTLRCSPRSGDLSVYWYQQSLDQGLQFLIQYYNGEERAKGNILERFSAQQFPDLHSELNLSSLELGDSALYFCASSRFSGNTIYFGEGSWLTVV.

This clonotype was observed a handful of times. V and J are TRBV7-2 and TRBJ1-1; D is uncertain. V lost 3 bases, J lost 1 base, and 6 bases lay in between. The CDR3 loop spans 13 amino acids. CDR1 is SGHTA and CDR2 is FQGNSA in the germline V gene. The CDR3 here is CASSFDGNTEAFF. CDR3 in DNA: TGTGCCAGCAGCTTCGACGGGAACACTGAAGCTTTCTTT.

This clonotype has more than one count but fewer than ten. This chain uses TRBV29-1 with TRBJ1-4; D gene uncertain. Germline loops: CDR1 SQVTM, CDR2 ANQGSEA. The CDR3 consists of 13 residues. Trimming removed 8 bases from V and 5 bases from J, with 15 bases in between. The CDR3 bases are TGCAGCTGTAGTGGTGACGGGAATGAAAAACTGTTTTTT. Protein: CSCSGDGNEKLFF.

This clonotype was detected many times. The chain combines TRBV5-1 with TRBJ2-3; TRBD2 might be the D (5 bases). Trimming cost V 6 bases and J 0 bases, with 11 bases left between them. CDR3 length: 14 residues. Germline V CDR1 and CDR2: SGHRS, YFSETQ. As DNA, the CDR3 is TGCGCCAGCATAGGAGGACCGAGCACAGATACGCAGTATTTT. This gives the protein CASIGGPSTDTQYF.

This clonotype was seen more than once but under ten times. The chain couples TRBV11-2 to TRBJ2-3; the D is unclear. Germline V gene sequence: CDR1 SGHAT, CDR2 FQNNGV. The CDR3 extends over 13 amino acids. The V end was cut by 0 bases, the J end by 7 bases, with 8 bases between. CDR3 loop: CASSLDVPNTQYF. As DNA, the CDR3 is TGTGCCAGCAGCTTAGACGTACCCAATACGCAGTATTTT.

This clonotype was detected many times. This chain connects TRBV2 to TRBJ2-1; D might be TRBD1 (6 bases). From germline, CDR1 is SNHLY and CDR2 FYNNEI. V gave up 6 bases and J gave up 10 bases, with 10 bases separating them. The CDR3 runs to 11 residues. CDR3 amino acids: CASRGAGEQFF. The CDR3 nucleotides read TGTGCCAGCAGGGGGGCTGGGGAGCAGTTCTTC.

The chain couples TRBV12-3 or TRBV12-4 to TRBJ2-2; the D gene is possibly TRBD1 (5 bases). The V end was cut by 7 bases, the J end by 4 bases, with 13 bases between. The CDR3 has 14 residues. DNA of the CDR3: TGTGCCAGCAAGGTCAGGGTTCGCACCGGGGAGCTGTTTTTT. The encoded protein is CASKVRVRTGELFF.

This clonotype was seen at least ten times. This chain uses TRBV10-3 with TRBJ2-2, with 11 nucleotides matching TRBD1. V lost 6 bases to trimming and J lost 6 bases; unmatched junction nucleotides: 6. Germline-derived CDR1 and CDR2 are ENHRY and SYGVKD. The CDR3 length is 15 residues. The CDR3 spells CAISGQGAVAGELFF. DNA for the CDR3: TGTGCCATCAGCGGACAGGGGGCTGTGGCCGGGGAGCTGTTTTTT.

The J gene is TRBJ2-5, the V gene TRBV4-2, with 7 bases that match TRBD2. V lost 1 base and J lost 3; bases outside the gene matches: 5. CDR1 is LGHNA and CDR2 is YNFKEQ in the germline V gene. The CDR3 is 15 amino acids. In DNA, the CDR3 is TGTGCCAGCAGCCAAGCAATGGGGAGGGAAGAGACCCAGTACTTC. Translation: CASSQAMGREETQYF.

This clonotype was counted between two and nine times. The chain recombines TRBV5-1 with TRBJ1-1, with D tentatively TRBD1 (6 bases). The CDR3 length is 15 residues. Germline CDR1 SGHRS, CDR2 YFSETQ. V was clipped by 0 bases and J by 4 bases, with 13 bases between them. CDR3 sequence (DNA): TGCGCCAGCAGCTTGGGGGGGGCGAGTACCACTGAAGCTTTCTTT. Protein sequence: CASSLGGASTTEAFF.

Only a few counts were recorded for this clonotype. V gene TRBV7-9 combines with J gene TRBJ2-7; no definite D call. CDR1 and CDR2 (germline): SEHNR, FQNEAQ (reference sequence). Trimming removed 5 bases from V and 4 bases from J, with 15 bases in between. The CDR3 loop spans 14 amino acids. The DNA for the CDR3 is TGTGCCAGCAGCGAGAAGAGGTCTTCGTACGAGCAGTACGTC. Its protein is CASSEKRSSYEQYV.

This clonotype has more than one count but fewer than ten. The rearrangement joins TRBV7-2 to TRBJ1-1; no clear D gene. The CDR3 covers 13 residues. Trimming removed 11 bases at V and 0 bases at J, with 13 bases between. Germline CDR1 SGHTA, CDR2 FQGNSA. CDR3 sequence reads: CAVQRGLNTEAFF. The CDR3, as DNA: TGTGCCGTCCAACGGGGTCTGAACACTGAAGCTTTCTTT.

Ten or more counts support this clonotype. CDR3 DNA: TGTGCCAGCAGCTTAGTCGTCGGGGACAATGAGCAGTTCTTC. Amino acid sequence: CASSLVVGDNEQFF. The chain combines TRBV7-2 with TRBJ2-1; D perhaps matches TRBD2 (5 bases). CDR1 and CDR2 from the germline V gene are SGHTA and FQGNSA. This CDR3 region has 14 residues. Trimming took 1 base from V and 5 from J, leaving 9 bases between them.

This clonotype was picked up many times. The CDR3 bases are TGCGCCAGCAGCTTTGTGGGACAGGGGGCGGCCGGCTACACCTTC. This encodes CASSFVGQGAAGYTF. The chain has TRBV5-1 and TRBJ1-2; 12 bases line up with TRBD1. The length of the CDR3 is 15 residues. Trimming took 2 bases from V and 8 from J; bases not matched to a gene: 7. CDR1 SGHRS and CDR2 YFSETQ come from the germline V gene.

The chain is built from TRBV20-1 and TRBJ2-5; no firm D call. In germline, CDR1 is DFQATT, CDR2 SNEGSKA (reference sequence). Trimming pared 5 bases from V and 5 bases from J, leaving 18 bases between. The CDR3 has 14 amino acids. CDR3 sequence reads: CSAPLGFRSETQYF. The CDR3 bases are TGCAGTGCTCCCCTAGGGTTCCGGTCGGAGACCCAGTACTTC.

The rearrangement joins TRBV20-1 to TRBJ2-1; no reliable D call. The germline gives CDR1 DFQATT, CDR2 SNEGSKA (reference sequence). CDR3 length: 15 residues. Trimming took off 7 bases at V and 0 bases at J, with 16 bases between the two ends. CDR3 protein: CSVLVAGSSYNEQFF. CDR3 DNA sequence: TGCAGTGTTCTGGTGGCCGGTAGCTCCTACAATGAGCAGTTCTTC.

This clonotype was observed at least ten times. This sequence joins TRBV5-1 and TRBJ2-2; no firm D call. This CDR3 spans 15 amino acids. V lost 0 bases and J 4 bases, leaving 10 bases between the germline ends. The germline V gene has CDR1 SGHRS and CDR2 YFSETQ. In DNA, the CDR3 is TGCGCCAGCAGCTTGGTAGGGCCTGGCACCGGGGAGCTGTTTTTT. Translation gives CASSLVGPGTGELFF.

This clonotype came up many times. J is TRBJ2-3 and V is TRBV29-1, with 8 bases fitting TRBD2. Trimming at V came to 7 bases and at J to 2 bases, leaving 8 bases not matched to a gene. This CDR3 region has 14 residues. Germline CDR1 is SQVTM and CDR2 is ANQGSEA. In DNA, the CDR3 is TGCAGCGCACGAGCGGGGGCCTTCACAGATACGCAGTATTTT. Protein sequence: CSARAGAFTDTQYF.